The clone carrying this T cell receptor beta chain appeared a few times. This specimen belongs to a study of regulatory T cells in long-lasting Graves disease. Through Arm-PCR of CDR3 regions and iRepertoire HTBI primers, TCR beta libraries were built. MiXCR, run by TCRdb on the multiplex PCR reads, gives a single entry per CDR3 protein. The table records around 500,000 distinct CDR3 sequences, about 13% of them present only once. CDR3 size: 18 residues. The V gene's germline CDR1 is DFQATT and CDR2 SNEGSKA (reference sequence). Trimming pared 3 bases from V and 2 bases from J, leaving 23 bases between. The time point was: newly diagnosed GD, antithyroid drugs for less than 3 months. Construction of the TCR library relied on RNA isolated from PBMCs. These data are also associated with another study on T cells in Graves' hyperthyroidism and ophthalmopathy.

The sequences come from peripheral blood mononuclear cells (PBMCs), collected at new diagnosis, from a patient treated with antithyroid drugs. The sequence came from a man in his thirties or forties with Graves disease. The chain employs TRBV20-1 and TRBJ1-5; D is unclear. Here the CDR3 DNA reads TGCAGTGCTAGCTCTCGTCGGAGTCTGCTAGATCGCAATCAGCCCCAGCATTTT. Translated: CSASSRRSLLDRNQPQHF.